Sequencing of this T cell receptor beta chain was carried out in a study of beta chain features in type 1 diabetes. Study in general: Patients and healthy donors were similar in age, gender and cell yields. Study-wide results and caveats: Shorter TCRB CDR3s, moderately but significantly so, were found in Type 1 diabetes patients in all four CD4+ subsets. Any HLA-type effect on TCRB rearrangement remained unresolved here. There was a possibility that cDNA sequencing over-represented cells with high TCR expression.

The V end lost 4 bases, the J end lost 5 bases, and 23 bases lay between the germline ends. In germline, CDR1 is MDHEN, CDR2 SYDVKM. The length of the CDR3 is 17 residues. A remark on this clone: The antigen is not known.

Sorting of CD4+ naive, central memory, regulatory and stem cell-like memory cells was performed via CD45RO/CCR7/CD25/CD127/CD95/CD27. Expressed TCRB transcripts were sequenced because the entire RNA isolate underwent reverse transcription. The table came from immunoSEQ multiplex PCR; TCRdb's copy has only in-frame clones and leaves some out. The profile shows 40,000 or so clones, approximately 72% of them singletons. The source material was Tregs from blood. The chain employs TRBV28 and TRBJ1-2; D uncertain. This clonotype was sampled from a young woman with type 1 diabetes. In DNA form, the CDR3 reads TGTGCCAGCAGTTCCCTGGGCCTGGGGAGGGCTAGGTATGGCTACACCTTC. Translated: CASSSLGLGRARYGYTF.